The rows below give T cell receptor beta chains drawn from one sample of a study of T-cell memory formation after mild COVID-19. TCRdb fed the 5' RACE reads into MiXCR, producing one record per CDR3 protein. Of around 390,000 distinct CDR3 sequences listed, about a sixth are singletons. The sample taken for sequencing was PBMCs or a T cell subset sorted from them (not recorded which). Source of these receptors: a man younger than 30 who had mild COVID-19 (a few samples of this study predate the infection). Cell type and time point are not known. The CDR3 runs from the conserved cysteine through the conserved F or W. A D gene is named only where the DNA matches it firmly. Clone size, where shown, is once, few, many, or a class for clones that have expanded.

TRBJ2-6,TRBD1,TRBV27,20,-,TGTGCCAGCAGTTTATCTGGTTGGGACAGGGCCTTACCTGGGGCCAACGTCCTGACTTTC,CASSLSGWDRALPGANVLTF
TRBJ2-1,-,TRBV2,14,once,TGTGCCAGCACCCTGGACACTAGATACAATGAGCAGTTCTTC,CASTLDTRYNEQFF
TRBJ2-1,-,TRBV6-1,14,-,TGTGCCAGCAGTGAATTAGGGGGATACAATGAGCAGTTCTTC,CASSELGGYNEQFF
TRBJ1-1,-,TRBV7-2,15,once,TGTGCCAGCAGGCCCGTGGGGGGATTAAACTCTGAAGCTTTCTTT,CASRPVGGLNSEAFF
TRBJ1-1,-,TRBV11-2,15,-,TGTGCCAGCAACCCACGAGGGTCCCGAGGTTTTGAAGCTTTCTTT,CASNPRGSRGFEAFF
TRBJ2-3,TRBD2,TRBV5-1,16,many,TGCGCCAGCAGCCCCGGGCTAGCGGGGTCCACAGATACGCAGTATTTT,CASSPGLAGSTDTQYF
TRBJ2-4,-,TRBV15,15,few,TGTGCCACCAGCAGGCAACAGCTAGCCAAAAACATTCAGTACTTC,CATSRQQLAKNIQYF
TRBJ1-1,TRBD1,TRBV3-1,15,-,TGTGCCAGCAGCCAAGAGGGACAGCGCTACACTGAAGCTTTCTTT,CASSQEGQRYTEAFF
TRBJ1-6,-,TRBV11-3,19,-,TGTGCCAGCAGCCCACGGGACTCTCCTCCGAGCTCCTATAATTCACCCCTCCACTTT,CASSPRDSPPSSYNSPLHF
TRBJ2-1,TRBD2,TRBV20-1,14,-,TGCAGTGCGGGACGCGGACTAGCGGGGGTCGAGCAGTTCTTC,CSAGRGLAGVEQFF
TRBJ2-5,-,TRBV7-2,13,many,TGTGCCAGCAGCTTTAGCACGGGGGAGACCCAGTACTTC,CASSFSTGETQYF
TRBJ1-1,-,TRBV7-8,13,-,TGTGCCAGCAGCTTAGAGGTTGGCAGGGAGGCTTTCTTT,CASSLEVGREAFF
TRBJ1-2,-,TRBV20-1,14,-,TGCAGTGCTAGAGATGTCGGCAGGGGCTATGGCTACACCTTC,CSARDVGRGYGYTF
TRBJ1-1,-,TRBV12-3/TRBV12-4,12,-,TGTGCCAGCAGCCCGTCTAACACTGAAGCTTTCTTT,CASSPSNTEAFF
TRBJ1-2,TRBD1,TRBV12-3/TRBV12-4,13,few,TGTGCCAGCAGGCCGACCGGGACAGATGGCTACACCTTC,CASRPTGTDGYTF
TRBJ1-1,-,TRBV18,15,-,TGTGCCAGCTCACCACCGCCCGGAGGGGAAACTGAAGCTTTCTTT,CASSPPPGGETEAFF
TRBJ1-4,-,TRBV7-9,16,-,TGTGCCAGCAGCCTTGGTTTCGGGACGACTAATGAAAAACTGTTTTTT,CASSLGFGTTNEKLFF
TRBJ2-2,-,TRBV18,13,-,TGTGCCAGCTCAGATCGAGAGGACGGGGAGCTGTTTTTT,CASSDREDGELFF
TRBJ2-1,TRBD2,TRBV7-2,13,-,TGTGCCAGCAGCTCCATGACTAGCGATGAGCAGTTCTTC,CASSSMTSDEQFF
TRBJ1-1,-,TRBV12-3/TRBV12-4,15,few,TGTGCCAGCAGTTTAGTTTACAGGGAGAACACTGAAGCTTTCTTT,CASSLVYRENTEAFF